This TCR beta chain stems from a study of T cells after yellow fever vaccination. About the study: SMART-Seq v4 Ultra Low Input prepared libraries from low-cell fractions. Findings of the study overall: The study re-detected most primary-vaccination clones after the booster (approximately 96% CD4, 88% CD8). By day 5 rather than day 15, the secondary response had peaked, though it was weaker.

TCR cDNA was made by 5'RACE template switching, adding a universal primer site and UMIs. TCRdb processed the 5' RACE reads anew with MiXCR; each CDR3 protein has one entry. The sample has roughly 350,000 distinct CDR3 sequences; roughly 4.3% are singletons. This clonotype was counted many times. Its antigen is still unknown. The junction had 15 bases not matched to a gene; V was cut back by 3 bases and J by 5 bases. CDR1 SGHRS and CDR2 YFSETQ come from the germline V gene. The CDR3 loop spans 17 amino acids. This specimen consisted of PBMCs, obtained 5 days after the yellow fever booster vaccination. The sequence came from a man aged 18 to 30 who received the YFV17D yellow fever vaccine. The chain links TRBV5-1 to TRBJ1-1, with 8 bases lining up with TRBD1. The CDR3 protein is CASSSRPGGWVNTEAFF. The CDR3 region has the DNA TGCGCCAGCAGCTCGCGTCCAGGGGGCTGGGTTAATACTGAAGCTTTCTTT.